The clone carrying this TCR beta chain was counted a few times. Its target is not known. The sample belongs to a study of response to subunit inactivated influenza vaccine. Overall study results and limits: There was a suggestion from the authors that each seasonal influenza vaccination recruits few new T cells.

The CDR3 consists of 14 residues. V lost 5 bases to trimming and J lost 1 base; unmatched junction nucleotides: 4. Germline V gene sequence: CDR1 SGHDT, CDR2 YYEEEE. TCRdb redid the calling of the RT-PCR reads with MiXCR, one entry per CDR3 protein. Here the sample spans just under 550,000 distinct CDR3 sequences, roughly 23% being singletons. These data also formed part of another study, on T cells expressing NK-cell markers. That investigation notes: The cDNA for TCR beta came from 5'RACE template switching with UMIs.

Sequenced material: CD4+ T cells sorted from PBMCs, taken 12 days after vaccination. V gene TRBV5-6 combines with J gene TRBJ2-3; 7 nucleotides agree with TRBD1. The clonotype was recovered from a man aged 50-59 years who received an inactivated influenza vaccine. In nucleotides, the CDR3 is TGTGCCAGCAGATCTACAGGGGGCACAGATACGCAGTATTTT. The encoded protein is CASRSTGGTDTQYF.